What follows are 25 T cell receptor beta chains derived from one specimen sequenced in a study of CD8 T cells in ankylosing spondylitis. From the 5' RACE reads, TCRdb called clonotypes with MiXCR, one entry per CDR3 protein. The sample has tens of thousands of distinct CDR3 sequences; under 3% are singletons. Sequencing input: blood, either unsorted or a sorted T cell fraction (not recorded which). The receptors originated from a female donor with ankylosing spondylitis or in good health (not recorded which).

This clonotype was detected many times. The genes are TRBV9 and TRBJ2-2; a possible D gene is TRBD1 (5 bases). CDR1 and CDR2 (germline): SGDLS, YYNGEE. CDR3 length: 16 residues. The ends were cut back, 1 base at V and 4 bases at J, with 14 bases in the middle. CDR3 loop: CASSVRSGLGTGELFF. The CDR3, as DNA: TGTGCCAGCAGCGTAAGGTCAGGGTTAGGCACCGGGGAGCTGTTTTTT.

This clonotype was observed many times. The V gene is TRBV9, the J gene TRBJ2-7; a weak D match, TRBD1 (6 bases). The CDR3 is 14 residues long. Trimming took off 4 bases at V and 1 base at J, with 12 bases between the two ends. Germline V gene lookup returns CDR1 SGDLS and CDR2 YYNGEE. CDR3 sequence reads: CASSTSTGSYEQYF. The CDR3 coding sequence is TGTGCCAGCAGCACCTCGACAGGATCCTACGAGCAGTACTTC.

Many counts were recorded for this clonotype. The CDR3: CASSGSSGRAKNEQFF. The CDR3 DNA is TGTGCCAGCAGCGGATCGAGCGGGAGGGCCAAAAATGAGCAGTTCTTC. The V call is TRBV9, the J call TRBJ2-1, with 10 bases lining up with TRBD2. This CDR3 contains 16 residues. Looked up from germline, CDR1 is SGDLS and CDR2 is YYNGEE. V dropped 3 bases and J dropped 7; count of bases not matched to a gene: 10. Full variable domain (remainder filled in from reference TRBV9 and TRBJ2-1): DSGVTQTPKHLITATGQRVTLRCSPRSGDLSVYWYQQSLDQGLQFLIQYYNGEERAKGNILERFSAQQFPDLHSELNLSSLELGDSALYFCASSGSSGRAKNEQFFGPGTRLTVL.

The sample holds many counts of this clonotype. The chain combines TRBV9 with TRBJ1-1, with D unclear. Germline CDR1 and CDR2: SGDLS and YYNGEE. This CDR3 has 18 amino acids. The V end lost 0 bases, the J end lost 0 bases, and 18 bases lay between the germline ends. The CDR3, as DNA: TGTGCCAGCAGCGTAGACTTGTATGGGGTCGGACTGAACACTGAAGCTTTCTTT. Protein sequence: CASSVDLYGVGLNTEAFF. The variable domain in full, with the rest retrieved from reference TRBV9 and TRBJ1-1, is DSGVTQTPKHLITATGQRVTLRCSPRSGDLSVYWYQQSLDQGLQFLIQYYNGEERAKGNILERFSAQQFPDLHSELNLSSLELGDSALYFCASSVDLYGVGLNTEAFFGQGTRLTVV.

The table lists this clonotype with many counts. DNA of the CDR3: TGTGCCAGCAGCGTAGGTGGGGTTAGCGGGAGCGAGCAGTACTTC. It is translated as CASSVGGVSGSEQYF. This chain uses TRBV9 with TRBJ2-7; 9 bases match TRBD2. The V gene end was trimmed by 0 bases and the J gene end by 6 bases; junction bases not matched to a gene: 7. The germline V gene encodes CDR1 SGDLS and CDR2 YYNGEE. There are 15 residues in the CDR3.

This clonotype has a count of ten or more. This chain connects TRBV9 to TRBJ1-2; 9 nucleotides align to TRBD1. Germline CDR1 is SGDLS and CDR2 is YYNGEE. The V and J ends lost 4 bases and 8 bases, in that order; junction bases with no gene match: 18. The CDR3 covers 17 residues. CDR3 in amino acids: CASSPMGQGETSGGYTF. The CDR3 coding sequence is TGTGCCAGCAGCCCTATGGGACAGGGAGAAACAAGTGGCGGCTACACCTTC.

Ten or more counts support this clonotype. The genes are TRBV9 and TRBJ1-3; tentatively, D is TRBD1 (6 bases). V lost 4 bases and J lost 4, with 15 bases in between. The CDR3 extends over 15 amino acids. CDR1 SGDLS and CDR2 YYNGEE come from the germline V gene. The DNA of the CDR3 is TGTGCCAGCAGCACACGGGACATCATCGGAAACACCATATATTTT. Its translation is CASSTRDIIGNTIYF. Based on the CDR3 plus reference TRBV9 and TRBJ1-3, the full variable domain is DSGVTQTPKHLITATGQRVTLRCSPRSGDLSVYWYQQSLDQGLQFLIQYYNGEERAKGNILERFSAQQFPDLHSELNLSSLELGDSALYFCASSTRDIIGNTIYFGEGSWLTVV.

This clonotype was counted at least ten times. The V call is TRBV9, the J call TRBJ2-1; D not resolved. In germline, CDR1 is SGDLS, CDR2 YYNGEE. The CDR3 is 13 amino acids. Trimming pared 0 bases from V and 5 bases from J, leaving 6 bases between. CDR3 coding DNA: TGTGCCAGCAGCGTAGTCGCCGACAATGAGCAGTTCTTC. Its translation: CASSVVADNEQFF.

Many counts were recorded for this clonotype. The CDR3 DNA is TGTGCCAGCAGCGTAGCGCCAGGGTGGACAGATACGCAGTATTTT. This sequence encodes CASSVAPGWTDTQYF. The chain uses TRBV9 and TRBJ2-3, with a possible D match to TRBD1 (5 bases). V lost 0 bases, J lost 3 bases, and 11 bases lay in between. The CDR3 length is 15 residues. CDR1 SGDLS and CDR2 YYNGEE come from the germline V gene.

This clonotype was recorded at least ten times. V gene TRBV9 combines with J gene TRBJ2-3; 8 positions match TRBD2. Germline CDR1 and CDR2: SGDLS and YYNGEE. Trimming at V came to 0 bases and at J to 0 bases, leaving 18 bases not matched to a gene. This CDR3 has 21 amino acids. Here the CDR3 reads CASSVGSGGPQGRPSTDTQYF. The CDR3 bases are TGTGCCAGCAGCGTAGGATCGGGGGGGCCCCAGGGTCGGCCCAGCACAGATACGCAGTATTTT. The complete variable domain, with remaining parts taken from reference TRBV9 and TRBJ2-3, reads DSGVTQTPKHLITATGQRVTLRCSPRSGDLSVYWYQQSLDQGLQFLIQYYNGEERAKGNILERFSAQQFPDLHSELNLSSLELGDSALYFCASSVGSGGPQGRPSTDTQYFGPGTRLTVL.

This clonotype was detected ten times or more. CDR3 residues: CASSETGTSGAYEQYF. The CDR3 DNA sequence: TGTGCCAGCAGTGAAACCGGGACTAGCGGTGCCTACGAGCAGTACTTC. This chain uses TRBV9 with TRBJ2-7, with TRBD2 matching over 11 bases. The CDR3 consists of 16 residues. CDR1 and CDR2 from the germline V gene are SGDLS and YYNGEE. The V segment lost 5 bases and the J segment 2 bases; nucleotides outside the gene matches: 9.

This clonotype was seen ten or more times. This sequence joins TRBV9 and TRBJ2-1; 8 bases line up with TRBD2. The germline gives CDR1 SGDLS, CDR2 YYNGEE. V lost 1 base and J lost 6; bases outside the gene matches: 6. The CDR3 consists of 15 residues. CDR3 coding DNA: TGTGCCAGCAGCGTATCGGGAGGGCCCAGCAATGAGCAGTTCTTC. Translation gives CASSVSGGPSNEQFF.

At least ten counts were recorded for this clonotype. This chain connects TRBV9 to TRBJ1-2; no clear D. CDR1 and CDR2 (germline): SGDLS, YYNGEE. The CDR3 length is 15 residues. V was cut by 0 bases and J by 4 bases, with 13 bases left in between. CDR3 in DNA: TGTGCCAGCAGCGTAGAACCCAGTAGTTCCTATGGCTACACCTTC. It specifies CASSVEPSSSYGYTF.

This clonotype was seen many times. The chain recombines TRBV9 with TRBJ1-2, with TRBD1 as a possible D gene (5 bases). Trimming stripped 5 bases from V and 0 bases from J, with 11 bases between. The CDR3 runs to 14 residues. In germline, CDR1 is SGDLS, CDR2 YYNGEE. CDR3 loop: CASSPARANYGYTF. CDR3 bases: TGTGCCAGCAGTCCAGCCAGGGCTAACTATGGCTACACCTTC.

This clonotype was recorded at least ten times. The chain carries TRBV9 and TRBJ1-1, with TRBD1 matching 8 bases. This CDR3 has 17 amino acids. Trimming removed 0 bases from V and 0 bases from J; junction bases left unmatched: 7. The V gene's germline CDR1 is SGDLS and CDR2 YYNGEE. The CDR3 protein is CASSVDPPGQVNTEAFF. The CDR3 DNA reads TGTGCCAGCAGCGTAGACCCCCCGGGACAGGTGAACACTGAAGCTTTCTTT.

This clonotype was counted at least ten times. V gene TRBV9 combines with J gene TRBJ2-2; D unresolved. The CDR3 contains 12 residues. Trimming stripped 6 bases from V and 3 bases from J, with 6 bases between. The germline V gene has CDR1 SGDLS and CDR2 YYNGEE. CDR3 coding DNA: TGTGCCAGCAACGTGGACACCGGGGAGCTGTTTTTT. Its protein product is CASNVDTGELFF.

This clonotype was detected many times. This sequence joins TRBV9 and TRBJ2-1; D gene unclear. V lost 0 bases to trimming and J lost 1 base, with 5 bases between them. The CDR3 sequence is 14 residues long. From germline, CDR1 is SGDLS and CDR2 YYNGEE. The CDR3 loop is CASSVAPSYNEQFF. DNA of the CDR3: TGTGCCAGCAGCGTAGCCCCTTCCTACAATGAGCAGTTCTTC. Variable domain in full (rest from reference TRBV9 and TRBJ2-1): DSGVTQTPKHLITATGQRVTLRCSPRSGDLSVYWYQQSLDQGLQFLIQYYNGEERAKGNILERFSAQQFPDLHSELNLSSLELGDSALYFCASSVAPSYNEQFFGPGTRLTVL.

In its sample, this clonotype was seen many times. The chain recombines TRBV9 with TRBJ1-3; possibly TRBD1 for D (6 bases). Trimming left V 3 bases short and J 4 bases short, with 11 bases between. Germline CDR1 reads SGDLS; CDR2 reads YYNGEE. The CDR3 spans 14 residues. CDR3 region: CASSALGGGNTIYF. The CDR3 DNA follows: TGTGCCAGCAGCGCCCTGGGGGGCGGAAACACCATATATTTT.

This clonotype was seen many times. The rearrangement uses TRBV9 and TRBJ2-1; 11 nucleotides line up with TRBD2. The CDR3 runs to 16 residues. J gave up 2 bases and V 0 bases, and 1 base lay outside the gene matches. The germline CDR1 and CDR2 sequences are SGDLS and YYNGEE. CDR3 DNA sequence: TGTGCCAGCAGCGTAGGTAGCGGGAGGGCCTACAATGAGCAGTTCTTC. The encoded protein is CASSVGSGRAYNEQFF.

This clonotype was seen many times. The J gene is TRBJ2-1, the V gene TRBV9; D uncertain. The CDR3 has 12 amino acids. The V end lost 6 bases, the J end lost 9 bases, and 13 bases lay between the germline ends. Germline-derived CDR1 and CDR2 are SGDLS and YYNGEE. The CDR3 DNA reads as TGTGCCAGCACGGGCAACTTTGGTGAGCAGTTCTTC. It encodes CASTGNFGEQFF.

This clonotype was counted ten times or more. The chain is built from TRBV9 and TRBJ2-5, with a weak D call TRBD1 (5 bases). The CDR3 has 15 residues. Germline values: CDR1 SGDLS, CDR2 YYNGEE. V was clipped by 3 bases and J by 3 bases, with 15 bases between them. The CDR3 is CASSARARVEETQYF. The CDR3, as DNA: TGTGCCAGCAGCGCAAGGGCCAGGGTCGAAGAGACCCAGTACTTC. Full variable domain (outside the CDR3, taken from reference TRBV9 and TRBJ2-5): DSGVTQTPKHLITATGQRVTLRCSPRSGDLSVYWYQQSLDQGLQFLIQYYNGEERAKGNILERFSAQQFPDLHSELNLSSLELGDSALYFCASSARARVEETQYFGPGTRLLVL.

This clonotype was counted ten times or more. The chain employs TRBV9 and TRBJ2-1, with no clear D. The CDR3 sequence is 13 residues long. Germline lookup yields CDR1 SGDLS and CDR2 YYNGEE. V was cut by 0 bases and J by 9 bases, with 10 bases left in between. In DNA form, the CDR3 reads TGTGCCAGCAGCGTAGATAGCTATGGTGAGCAGTTCTTC. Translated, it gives CASSVDSYGEQFF. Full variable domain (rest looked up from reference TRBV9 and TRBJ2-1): DSGVTQTPKHLITATGQRVTLRCSPRSGDLSVYWYQQSLDQGLQFLIQYYNGEERAKGNILERFSAQQFPDLHSELNLSSLELGDSALYFCASSVDSYGEQFFGPGTRLTVL.

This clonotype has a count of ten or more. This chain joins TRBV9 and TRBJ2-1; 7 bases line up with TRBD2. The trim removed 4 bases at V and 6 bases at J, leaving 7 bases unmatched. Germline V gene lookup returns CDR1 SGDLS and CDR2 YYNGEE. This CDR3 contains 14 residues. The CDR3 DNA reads TGTGCCAGCAGCCCCCCGTGGGGGGGCAATGAGCAGTTCTTC. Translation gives CASSPPWGGNEQFF. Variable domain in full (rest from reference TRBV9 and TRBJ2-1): DSGVTQTPKHLITATGQRVTLRCSPRSGDLSVYWYQQSLDQGLQFLIQYYNGEERAKGNILERFSAQQFPDLHSELNLSSLELGDSALYFCASSPPWGGNEQFFGPGTRLTVL.

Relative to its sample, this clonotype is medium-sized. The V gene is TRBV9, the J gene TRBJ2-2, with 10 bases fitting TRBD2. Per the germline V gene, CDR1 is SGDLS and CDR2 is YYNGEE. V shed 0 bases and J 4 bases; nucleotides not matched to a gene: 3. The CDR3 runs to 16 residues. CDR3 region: CASSVAASGGTGELFF. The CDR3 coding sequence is TGTGCCAGCAGCGTAGCGGCTAGCGGGGGCACCGGGGAGCTGTTTTTT.

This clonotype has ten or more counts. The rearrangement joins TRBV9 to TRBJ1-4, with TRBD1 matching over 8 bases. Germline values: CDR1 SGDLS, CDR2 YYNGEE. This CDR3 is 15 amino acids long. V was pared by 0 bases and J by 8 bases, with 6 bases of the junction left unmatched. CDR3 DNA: TGTGCCAGCAGCGTAGGGACAGGGCAAGGAGAAAAACTGTTTTTT. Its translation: CASSVGTGQGEKLFF.